This T cell receptor (beta chain) comes out of a study of naive and memory T cell subsets. Study results and limitations: Naive repertoires, especially CD8, held a few larger clonotypes, possibly memory cells re-expressing CD45RA.

This clonotype was recorded many times. The antigen is not known. V dropped 5 bases and J dropped 5 bases, with 7 bases sitting between them. This CDR3 comprises 11 residues. The germline V gene has CDR1 SQVTM and CDR2 ANQGSEA. An equimolar mix of two oligonucleotides served as the beta constant-region primer for TRBC1 and TRBC2. The ligated cDNA underwent four PCR rounds using SP2 and nested alpha and beta constant-region primers. TCRdb re-derived calls from the UMI-ligation and nested PCR reads in MiXCR, one entry per CDR3 protein. The table includes 150,000 or so distinct CDR3 sequences, 22% detected once.

The chain couples TRBV29-1 to TRBJ2-1; no clear D. Source material: naive CD4+ T cells from blood. The source of this sequence is a human donor in good health. In nucleotides, the CDR3 is TGCAGCGTTCGACATAACAATGAGCAGTTCTTC. It specifies CSVRHNNEQFF.